This paragraph reports one T cell receptor (beta chain). This sample is drawn from a study of blood T cell repertoires in COVID-19. At the level of the study: The study drew acute and convalescent COVID-19 samples from the United States, Italy and Spain.

Produced via immunoSEQ multiplex PCR; TCRdb's table is partial and in-frame only. Of roughly 280,000 clones listed, 89% are singletons. The germline gives CDR1 SGHRS, CDR2 YFSETQ. Trimming took 4 bases from V and 3 from J, leaving 10 bases between them. The CDR3 runs 14 residues. The sequence was obtained from a man in his fifties with acute or convalescent COVID-19. The chain uses TRBV5-1 and TRBJ1-4, with D possibly matching TRBD1 (6 bases). Sequences were obtained from peripheral blood. The CDR3 protein is CASSKRQANEKLFF. The CDR3 DNA reads as TGCGCCAGCAGCAAGCGACAGGCTAATGAAAAACTGTTTTTT.